This T cell receptor beta chain originates from a study of blood T cell repertoires in COVID-19. In its sample, this clone was seen once. Produced via immunoSEQ multiplex PCR; TCRdb's table is partial and in-frame only. The profile shows approximately 90,000 clones, 75% to 85% of them singletons. The ends lost 5 bases at V and 8 bases at J; junction bases unmatched: 7. The CDR3 has 14 residues. The germline V gene encodes CDR1 SGHTA and CDR2 FQGNSA. The sequenced sample was peripheral blood. V gene TRBV7-2 combines with J gene TRBJ1-3, with 9 bases lining up with TRBD1. This receptor was obtained from a woman of 80 years or more with acute or convalescent COVID-19. DNA for the CDR3: TGTGCCAGCAGCGAAAGGACAGGGGCATACACCATATATTTT. Translating gives CASSERTGAYTIYF.